These T cell receptor beta chains were read from a single sample in a study of T cells in Graves' hyperthyroidism and ophthalmopathy. TCRdb recomputed calls from the multiplex PCR reads with MiXCR, one row per CDR3 protein. The sample records some 460,000 distinct CDR3 sequences, around 14% being singletons. Sequenced: blood. Source of these receptors: a woman younger than 35 with Graves' hyperthyroidism. Both conserved end residues are part of each CDR3. D genes are given only for firm matches. Size values are once, few and many counts, or a class for expanded clones, and some rows have none.

j_gene: TRBJ1-5
v_gene: TRBV2
d_gene: .
len: 14
abundance: many
CDR3aa: CASSGGSSYQPQHF
CDR3nt: TGTGCCAGCAGTGGGGGGAGTAGTTATCAGCCCCAGCATTTT

j_gene: TRBJ2-1
v_gene: TRBV20-1
d_gene: .
len: 13
abundance: few
CDR3aa: CSAEGFNYNEQFF
CDR3nt: TGCAGTGCCGAGGGCTTCAACTACAATGAGCAGTTCTTC

j_gene: TRBJ1-6
v_gene: TRBV7-9
d_gene: TRBD1
len: 15
abundance: .
CDR3aa: CASSTLQGSNSPLHF
CDR3nt: TGTGCCAGCAGCACCCTACAGGGGTCGAATTCACCCCTCCACTTT

j_gene: TRBJ2-1
v_gene: TRBV3-1
d_gene: TRBD2
len: 20
abundance: many
CDR3aa: CASSHPQLTSGRVTYNEQFF
CDR3nt: TGTGCCAGCAGCCACCCACAACTAACTAGCGGGAGGGTGACCTACAATGAGCAGTTCTTC

j_gene: TRBJ2-7
v_gene: TRBV18
d_gene: .
len: 13
abundance: many
CDR3aa: CASSPDISTEQYF
CDR3nt: TGTGCCAGCTCACCCGACATCTCGACAGAGCAGTACTTC

j_gene: TRBJ1-5
v_gene: TRBV11-2
d_gene: .
len: 15
abundance: few
CDR3aa: CASSLDVRANQPQHF
CDR3nt: TGTGCCAGCAGCTTAGATGTTAGGGCCAATCAGCCCCAGCATTTT

j_gene: TRBJ1-4
v_gene: TRBV7-9
d_gene: .
len: 15
abundance: .
CDR3aa: CASSHEISGSEKLFF
CDR3nt: TGTGCCAGCAGCCACGAGATATCGGGGTCGGAAAAACTGTTTTTT

j_gene: TRBJ2-1
v_gene: TRBV18
d_gene: .
len: 15
abundance: few
CDR3aa: CASSPGTGGLDEQFF
CDR3nt: TGTGCCAGCTCACCCGGGACTGGGGGTTTGGATGAGCAGTTCTTC

j_gene: TRBJ2-1
v_gene: TRBV19
d_gene: .
len: 13
abundance: .
CDR3aa: CASSIGPGNEQFF
CDR3nt: TGTGCCAGTAGTATAGGTCCCGGCAATGAGCAGTTCTTC

j_gene: TRBJ2-3
v_gene: TRBV4-1
d_gene: TRBD2
len: 18
abundance: few
CDR3aa: CASSQEGLASGRTDTQYF
CDR3nt: TGCGCCAGCAGCCAAGAAGGGCTCGCTAGCGGGAGAACAGATACGCAGTATTTT

j_gene: TRBJ2-3
v_gene: TRBV27
d_gene: .
len: 16
abundance: .
CDR3aa: CASSFGGLPSTDTQYF
CDR3nt: TGTGCCAGCAGTTTTGGGGGCCTCCCTAGCACAGATACGCAGTATTTT

j_gene: TRBJ2-1
v_gene: TRBV10-3
d_gene: TRBD2
len: 15
abundance: many
CDR3aa: CAIRTTSGGHNEQFF
CDR3nt: TGTGCCATCAGGACTACTAGCGGGGGGCACAATGAGCAGTTCTTC

j_gene: TRBJ2-7
v_gene: TRBV20-1
d_gene: .
len: 13
abundance: .
CDR3aa: CSAVQGFGYEQYF
CDR3nt: TGCAGTGCTGTACAGGGTTTTGGATACGAGCAGTACTTC

j_gene: TRBJ2-6
v_gene: TRBV7-3
d_gene: .
len: 18
abundance: .
CDR3aa: CASSPPLGVGSGANVLTF
CDR3nt: TGTGCCAGCAGCCCCCCCCTTGGGGTAGGGTCTGGGGCCAACGTCCTGACTTTC